One and the same sample provided the 24 T cell receptor beta chains below, sequenced in a study of blood T cell repertoires in COVID-19. The data were produced by immunoSEQ multiplex PCR, yet TCRdb's version contains in-frame clones alone and is incomplete. The sample has under 150,000 clones; 85% to 90% are singletons. Sequencing used peripheral blood. The receptors originated from a man aged 45-60 years with active COVID-19.

The V and J genes are TRBV11-2 and TRBJ2-7; weak D call: TRBD2 (6 bases). Germline assignment: CDR1 SGHAT and CDR2 FQNNGV. With 4 bases removed from V and 4 bases from J, the gap between germline ends came to 20 bases. The CDR3 is 16 amino acids. In DNA, the CDR3 is TGTGCCAGCAGCTCCCCAAGTAGGGTAGCGGAATACGAGCAGTACTTC. Protein product: CASSSPSRVAEYEQYF.

The CDR3 DNA follows: TGCGCCAGCAGCTTGGGACAGGGGGGCTACGAGCAGTACTTC. Translated, it gives CASSLGQGGYEQYF. V is TRBV5-1 and J is TRBJ2-7; 9 bases line up with TRBD1. The germline V gene encodes CDR1 SGHRS and CDR2 YFSETQ. This CDR3 is built from 14 residues. V shed 0 bases, J shed 3 bases, and the junction held 1 base outside the gene matches.

The chain employs TRBV2 and TRBJ2-3; 13 nucleotides agree with TRBD2. J lost 3 bases, V lost 7 bases, and 7 bases had no gene match. Germline CDR1 reads SNHLY; CDR2 reads FYNNEI. This CDR3 is 16 amino acids long. The CDR3 protein is CASTKGGLAGTDTQYF. DNA for the CDR3: TGTGCCAGCACTAAGGGGGGACTAGCGGGGACAGATACGCAGTATTTT.

V is TRBV9 and J is TRBJ2-3, with a weak D call TRBD2 (6 bases). Germline V gene sequence: CDR1 SGDLS, CDR2 YYNGEE. The CDR3 spans 14 residues. Deletions cut 3 bases from V and 4 bases from J, with 12 bases between. The CDR3 nucleotides are TGTGCCAGCAGCGCGACTAGTCGGGCAGATACGCAGTATTTT. Its translation is CASSATSRADTQYF.

The rearrangement uses TRBV7-2 and TRBJ1-2; TRBD1 agrees at 10 bases. This CDR3 region has 14 residues. Germline V gives CDR1 SGHTA, CDR2 FQGNSA. With 2 bases clipped from V and 7 bases from J, the junction kept 4 bases outside the gene matches. The CDR3 coding sequence is TGTGCCAGCAGCTTAAAGACAGGGGGCTCTGGCTACACCTTC. Its protein is CASSLKTGGSGYTF. Combining the CDR3 with reference TRBV7-2 and TRBJ1-2 gives the whole variable domain GAGVSQSPSNKVTEKGKDVELRCDPISGHTALYWYRQSLGQGLEFLIYFQGNSAPDKSGLPSDRFSAERTGGSVSTLTIQRTQQEDSAVYLCASSLKTGGSGYTFGSGTRLTVV.

The chain has TRBV7-9 and TRBJ2-1; TRBD2 matches at 8 bases. CDR1 SEHNR and CDR2 FQNEAQ come from the germline V gene (reference sequence). Unmatched junction bases numbered 7, after V lost 5 bases and J lost 7 bases. The CDR3 consists of 14 residues. CDR3 DNA: TGTGCCAGCAGCGGCATCACGGGGGGGAATGAGCAGTTCTTC. This sequence encodes CASSGITGGNEQFF.

CDR3 in amino acids: CASSPRGSGGTLQPANTGELFF. CDR3 nucleotides: TGCGCCAGCAGCCCCCGGGGTAGCGGGGGGACCCTTCAACCCGCGAACACCGGGGAGCTGTTTTTT. The rearrangement joins TRBV5-1 to TRBJ2-2; TRBD2 aligns across 10 bases. The CDR3 sequence is 22 residues long. Germline CDR1 SGHRS, CDR2 YFSETQ. The J segment lost 0 bases and the V segment lost 4 bases, leaving 21 bases of the junction unmatched.

The V call is TRBV30, the J call TRBJ1-6, with D uncertain. V was clipped by 4 bases and J by 0 bases, with 13 bases between them. The germline CDR1 and CDR2 sequences are GTSNPN and SVGIG (reference sequence). The CDR3 length is 16 residues. The chain's CDR3 is CAWNRPRSSYNSPLHF. For the CDR3, the DNA is TGTGCCTGGAACCGGCCCCGGAGCTCCTATAATTCACCCCTCCACTTT.

J is TRBJ1-2 and V is TRBV30, with D unresolved. The ends were cut back, 3 bases at V and 4 bases at J, with 24 bases in the middle. Germline CDR1 reads GTSNPN; CDR2 reads SVGIG (reference sequence). The CDR3 is made up of 17 amino acids. CDR3: CAWSTTPGEIASYGYTF. As DNA, the CDR3 is TGTGCCTGGAGCACCACCCCCGGGGAGATTGCAAGCTATGGCTACACCTTC.

The chain joins TRBV6-5 to TRBJ1-4; 9 bases fit TRBD1. The CDR3 extends over 16 amino acids. Germline trimming cut 0 bases from V and 8 bases from J; bases unmatched to any gene: 7. In germline, CDR1 is MNHEY, CDR2 SVGAGI. The CDR3 reads CASSYSGTGLGEKLFF. CDR3 DNA: TGTGCCAGCAGTTACTCAGGGACAGGGCTGGGAGAAAAACTGTTTTTT.

J is TRBJ1-1 and V is TRBV4-2; TRBD1 matches 7 bases. Germline lookup yields CDR1 LGHNA and CDR2 YNFKEQ. This CDR3 contains 14 residues. Unmatched junction bases numbered 2, after V lost 1 base and J lost 3 bases. The CDR3 DNA follows: TGTGCCAGCAGCCAAGTAACAGGGGACACTGAAGCTTTCTTT. Protein: CASSQVTGDTEAFF.

This chain joins TRBV6-6 and TRBJ2-5; no definite D call. The CDR3 extends over 12 amino acids. V was trimmed by 2 bases and J by 5 bases, leaving 6 bases between them. Germline V gene lookup returns CDR1 MNHNY and CDR2 SVGAGI (reference sequence). CDR3 loop: CASSYPSETQYF. The CDR3 DNA follows: TGTGCCAGCAGTTACCCCTCGGAGACCCAGTACTTC.

The chain is built from TRBV5-8 and TRBJ2-5; 8 bases map to TRBD1. CDR3 length: 15 residues. The junction had 5 bases not matched to a gene; V was cut back by 4 bases and J by 0 bases. CDR1 SGHTS and CDR2 YDEGEE come from the germline V gene. DNA for the CDR3: TGTGCCAGCAGCCCCCGGGACAGGTACCAAGAGACCCAGTACTTC. It yields the protein CASSPRDRYQETQYF.

The chain carries TRBV19 and TRBJ2-2, with D unresolved. Germline CDR1 and CDR2: LNHDA and SQIVND (reference sequence). The ends were cut back, 7 bases at V and 8 bases at J, with 8 bases in the middle. The CDR3 loop spans 11 amino acids. The CDR3 coding sequence is TGTGCCAGTATTTGGCTTGGGGAGCTGTTTTTT. Its translation: CASIWLGELFF.

J is TRBJ2-1 and V is TRBV4-3; 9 bases line up with TRBD2. The CDR3 spans 16 residues. Per germline, CDR1 LGHNA and CDR2 YSLEER. V shed 2 bases, J shed 9 bases, and the junction held 11 bases outside the gene matches. CDR3 region: CASSQQAGGGATEQFF. CDR3 coding DNA: TGCGCCAGCAGCCAACAAGCGGGCGGGGGGGCCACTGAGCAGTTCTTC.

The V call is TRBV6-4, the J call TRBJ1-1; D possibly corresponds to TRBD1 (5 bases). Trimming pared 5 bases from V and 1 base from J, leaving 11 bases between. The CDR3 has 14 residues. The V gene's germline CDR1 is MRHNA and CDR2 SNTAGT. The CDR3 spells CASSLDGGNTEAFF. In DNA form, the CDR3 reads TGTGCCAGCAGTCTGGACGGGGGGAACACTGAAGCTTTCTTT.

The CDR3 reads CASSAGYSGELFF. The DNA of the CDR3 is TGTGCCAGCTCCGCAGGGTATTCCGGGGAGCTGTTTTTT. This sequence joins TRBV6-5 and TRBJ2-2, with D perhaps matching TRBD1 (5 bases). CDR3 length: 13 amino acids. Germline V gives CDR1 MNHEY, CDR2 SVGAGI. V lost 8 bases, J lost 6 bases, and 13 bases lay in between.

The chain uses TRBV12-2 and TRBJ1-5; TRBD1 was called by the table and not checked on the DNA. TRBV12-2 is shown as a pseudogene. There are 15 residues in the CDR3. DNA of the CDR3: TGTGCAAGTCGCTTAATCTTGGGCAGCTATCAGCCCCAGCATTTT. It specifies CASRLILGSYQPQHF.

This chain uses TRBV4-1 with TRBJ2-3; 10 nucleotides align to TRBD1. The CDR3 loop spans 15 amino acids. The V gene end was trimmed by 4 bases and the J gene end by 4 bases; junction bases not matched to a gene: 5. Germline V gene lookup returns CDR1 MGHRA and CDR2 YSYEKL. CDR3 coding DNA: TGCGCCAGCAGCCCGACAGGGGGCAGGTCAGATACGCAGTATTTT. It specifies CASSPTGGRSDTQYF.

This clone was counted once. CDR3 sequence reads: CASTRVSTDTQYF. In nucleotides, the CDR3 is TGTGCCAGCACCAGGGTCAGCACAGATACGCAGTATTTT. V gene TRBV6-5 combines with J gene TRBJ2-3; D is perhaps TRBD1 (5 bases). There are 13 residues in the CDR3. Trimming removed 7 bases at V and 0 bases at J, with 8 bases between. Germline-derived CDR1 and CDR2 are MNHEY and SVGAGI.

This chain joins TRBV27 and TRBJ2-2; D not certain. The V end was cut by 5 bases, the J end by 7 bases, with 11 bases between. The CDR3 is made up of 13 amino acids. Germline V CDR1 and CDR2: MNHEY, SMNVEV (reference sequence). Written as DNA, the CDR3 is TGTGCCAGCAGTCCGAACAGAGACGGGGAGCTGTTTTTT. It yields the protein CASSPNRDGELFF.

This chain joins TRBV7-8 and TRBJ2-3; D uncertain. V was cut by 5 bases and J by 2 bases, with 14 bases left in between. The CDR3 contains 15 residues. Germline lookup yields CDR1 SGHVS and CDR2 FQNEAQ. Here the CDR3 DNA reads TGTGCCAGCAGCCCGGTGCTTCTCTCCACAGATACGCAGTATTTT. Protein product: CASSPVLLSTDTQYF.

The rearrangement uses TRBV18 and TRBJ2-5, with 9 bases identical to TRBD2. V shed 3 bases, J shed 1 base, and the junction held 12 bases outside the gene matches. The CDR3 covers 18 residues. Germline V gene lookup returns CDR1 KGHSH and CDR2 LQKENI. The CDR3 DNA follows: TGTGCCAGCTCACCCACTTACAGGAAGCGGGGGGTCCAAGAGACCCAGTACTTC. Amino acids: CASSPTYRKRGVQETQYF.

The rearrangement uses TRBV19 and TRBJ2-2; TRBD1 is a possible D gene (7 bases). V was shortened by 4 bases and J by 4 bases, with 13 bases between the two germline ends. The CDR3 extends over 15 amino acids. Germline loops: CDR1 LNHDA, CDR2 SQIVND (reference sequence). CDR3 bases: TGTGCCAGTAGTAATGCGGGACAGTCCACCGGGGAGCTGTTTTTT. Residues: CASSNAGQSTGELFF.